Included here is one TCR beta chain sequence, with context. CDR1 SGHRS and CDR2 YFSETQ come from the germline V gene. CDR3 length equals 17 residues. J was trimmed by 6 bases and V by 4 bases; bases with no gene match: 15. This specimen comes from a study of patients and donors after allogeneic stem cell transplantation. TCRdb re-called the RT-PCR reads through MiXCR, storing one row per CDR3 protein. The repertoire consists of 900,000 to 1,000,000 distinct CDR3 sequences, with approximately 18% occurring once and the leading ten covering around 6%. This sequence originates from a human donor who was either an allogeneic HSCT recipient or a stem cell or donor lymphocyte infusion donor (not recorded which). It is not recorded whose cells these are; they may come from a transplant donor. Sequenced input: blood, either unsorted or a sorted T cell fraction (not recorded which). V gene TRBV5-1 combines with J gene TRBJ1-4, with TRBD1 matching 7 bases. DNA of the CDR3: TGCGCCAGCAGCCCGGACAGGATCCAAGGGGCGTATGAAAAACTGTTTTTT. Protein product: CASSPDRIQGAYEKLFF.